This entry concerns a single T cell receptor beta chain. Under the authors' procedure: Estimation of nucleated cell counts was performed using reference gene primer amplification. Profiled with immunoSEQ multiplex PCR; TCRdb holds only in-frame clones, not every one. V, J and clone size are those of that table, while D and trimming were read from the DNA. The sample shows roughly 100,000 clones, around 81% of them seen only once. These data come from a study of blood T cell repertoires in COVID-19. Across the whole study: Both acute and convalescent COVID-19 samples were obtained from the United States, Italy and Spain.

Germline V gene data show CDR1 as LGHDT and CDR2 as YNNKEL (reference sequence). The germline V and J ends were trimmed by 7 bases and 7 bases, with 11 bases remaining between them. The CDR3 totals 13 residues. Sequencing input: peripheral blood. V and J are TRBV3-1 (or the pseudogene TRBV3-2) and TRBJ1-6; tentatively, D is TRBD1 (5 bases). The sequence was obtained from a man older than 75 with acute or convalescent COVID-19. The CDR3 coding sequence is TGTGCCAGCAAACGGGAGGGGAATTCACCCCTCCACTTT. It is translated as CASKREGNSPLHF.